Ten or more counts support the clone carrying this TCR beta chain. The data originate from a study of T cells in Graves' hyperthyroidism and ophthalmopathy. Researchers amplified the TCR beta CDR3 regions from RNA transcripts. Primed by the HTBI set, a first-round RT-PCR was run on the TCR CDR3. TCRdb reprocessed the multiplex PCR reads via MiXCR and lists one record per CDR3 protein. The repertoire consists of tens of thousands of distinct CDR3 sequences, with roughly 56% occurring once and the leading ten covering under 35%. Unmatched junction bases numbered 4, after V lost 5 bases and J lost 1 base. Germline values: CDR1 MNHNS, CDR2 SASEGT. The CDR3 contains 16 residues. The study defined stable Graves' hyperthyroidism as no ophthalmopathy progression within 18 months.

Input material: peripheral blood or thyroid tissue (not recorded which). The TCR originated in a man younger than 35 with Graves' hyperthyroidism. The genes are TRBV6-1 and TRBJ2-2; 10 positions agree with TRBD1. CDR3 in amino acids: CASSTTGGWNTGELFF. DNA of the CDR3: TGTGCCAGCAGTACGACAGGGGGCTGGAACACCGGGGAGCTGTTTTTT.